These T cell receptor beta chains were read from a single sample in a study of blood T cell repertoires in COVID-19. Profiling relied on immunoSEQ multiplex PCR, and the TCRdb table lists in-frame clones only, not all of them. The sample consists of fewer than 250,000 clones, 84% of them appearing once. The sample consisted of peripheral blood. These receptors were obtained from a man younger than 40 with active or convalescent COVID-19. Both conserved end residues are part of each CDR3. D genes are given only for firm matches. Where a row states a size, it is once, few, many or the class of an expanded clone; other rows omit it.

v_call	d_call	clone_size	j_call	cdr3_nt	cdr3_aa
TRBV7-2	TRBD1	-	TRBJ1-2	TGTGCCAGCAGCTTAGCAGGACAGGGGGCGAGTGGCTACACCTTC	CASSLAGQGASGYTF
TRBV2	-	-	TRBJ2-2	TGTGCCAGCAGTGAACGGCAGGGGGGCGGGGAGCTGTTTTTT	CASSERQGGGELFF
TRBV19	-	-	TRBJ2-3	TGTGCCAGTAGGCAGACGGGCGGGACCAAAACGCAGTATTTT	CASRQTGGTKTQYF
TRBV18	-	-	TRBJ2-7	TGTGCCAGCTCACCGGGACTCGGCTTCTACGAGCAGTACTTC	CASSPGLGFYEQYF
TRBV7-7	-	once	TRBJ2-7	TGTGCCAGCAGTCATACCCGGGAATACGAGCAGTACTTC	CASSHTREYEQYF
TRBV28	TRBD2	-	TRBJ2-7	TGTGCCAGCAGTAGCGGGGGGGTGTGGGAGCAGTACTTC	CASSSGGVWEQYF
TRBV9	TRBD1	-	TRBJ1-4	TGTGCCAGCAGCCCAGAGGGACAGGGGGATGAAAAACTGTTTTTT	CASSPEGQGDEKLFF
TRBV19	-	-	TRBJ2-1	TGTGCCAGTCGTCACAGGGAGTACAATGAGCAGTTCTTC	CASRHREYNEQFF
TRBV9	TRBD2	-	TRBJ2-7	TGTGCCAGCAGCGCCGGGACTAGCAACTACGAGCAGTACTTC	CASSAGTSNYEQYF
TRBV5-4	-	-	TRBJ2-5	TGTGCCAGCAGCTTGACAGGCAAAGAGACCCAGTACTTC	CASSLTGKETQYF
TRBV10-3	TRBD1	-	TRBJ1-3	TGTGCCATCAGTTCGAAGGGACAGGGCCTCATTTTATCTGGAAACACCATATATTTT	CAISSKGQGLILSGNTIYF
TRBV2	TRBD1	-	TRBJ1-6	TGTGCCAGCAGTTCCGGGACAGCAAATTCACCCCTCCACTTT	CASSSGTANSPLHF
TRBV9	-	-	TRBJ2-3	TGTGCCAGCAGCGGGGACTTTACAGATACGCAGTATTTT	CASSGDFTDTQYF
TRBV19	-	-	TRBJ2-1	TGTGCCAGTGGCCCAGGCGGGTATGAGCAGTTCTTC	CASGPGGYEQFF
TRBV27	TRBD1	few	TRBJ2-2	TGTGCCAGCAGTTGGGACAGGGTCAACGGGGAGCTGTTTTTT	CASSWDRVNGELFF
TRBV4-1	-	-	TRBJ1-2	TGCGCCAGCAGCCCCCGAGGAGGGTTGGCCTATGGCTACACCTTC	CASSPRGGLAYGYTF
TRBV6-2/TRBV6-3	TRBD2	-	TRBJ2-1	TGTGCCAGCAGTCCCGCGGGGGGCGGTCCCAATGAGCAGTTCTTC	CASSPAGGGPNEQFF
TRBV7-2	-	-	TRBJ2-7	TGTGCCAGCAGCTTTGTCAGCGGGTTAAGCTCCTACGAGCAGTACTTC	CASSFVSGLSSYEQYF
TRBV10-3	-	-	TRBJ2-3	TGTGCCATACAGTCCACAGATACGCAGTATTTT	CAIQSTDTQYF
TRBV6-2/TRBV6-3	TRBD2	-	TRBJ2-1	TGTGCCAGCAGTTCCCCTCTAGCGGTGAAAGTGAATGAGCAGTTCTTC	CASSSPLAVKVNEQFF
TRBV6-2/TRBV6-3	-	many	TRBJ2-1	TGTGCCAGCAGCTTACGGGAAGCCTACAATGAGCAGTTCTTC	CASSLREAYNEQFF
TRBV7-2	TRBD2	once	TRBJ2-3	TGTGCCAGCAGCTTAGAGAGTAGCGGGAAGCAGTATTTT	CASSLESSGKQYF
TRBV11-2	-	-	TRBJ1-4	TGTGCCAGCAGCCTAGCCGGGACATTTAATGAAAAACTGTTTTTT	CASSLAGTFNEKLFF
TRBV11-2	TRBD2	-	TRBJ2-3	TGTGCCAGCAGCCCCGGACTAGCGGACACAGATACGCAGTATTTT	CASSPGLADTDTQYF
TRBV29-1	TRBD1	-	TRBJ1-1	TGCAGCGTTGACACAGGGGGCGCGATGGAAGCTTTCTTT	CSVDTGGAMEAFF
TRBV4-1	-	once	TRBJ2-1	TGCGCCAGCAGCCAACAGGGGTCGGACTACAATGAGCAGTTCTTC	CASSQQGSDYNEQFF
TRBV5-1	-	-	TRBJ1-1	TGCGCCAGCAGCTTGGCCGGGGGGCGGACTGAAGCTTTCTTT	CASSLAGGRTEAFF
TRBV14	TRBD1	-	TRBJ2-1	TGTGCCAGCAGCCACGATGACAGGGGATGGGCTGAGCAGTTCTTC	CASSHDDRGWAEQFF
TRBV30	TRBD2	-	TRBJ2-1	TGTGCCTGGGGGGGGACTAGCGGTCGGTCCTACAATGAGCAGTTCTTC	CAWGGTSGRSYNEQFF
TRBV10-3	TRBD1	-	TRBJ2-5	TGTGCCATCAGGGACAGGGGCTTTGCTGAGACCCAGTACTTC	CAIRDRGFAETQYF
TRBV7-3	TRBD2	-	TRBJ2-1	TGTGCCAGCAGCTCACGGGGGGGTGTACTAAACAATGAGCAGTTCTTC	CASSSRGGVLNNEQFF
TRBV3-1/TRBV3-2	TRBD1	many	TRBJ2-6	TGTGCCAGCAGCACTATCTGGGACAGGGTTCCTGGGGCCAACGTCCTGACTTTC	CASSTIWDRVPGANVLTF
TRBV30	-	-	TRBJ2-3	TGTGCCTGGAGCCGTAGCGTCGATACGCAGTATTTT	CAWSRSVDTQYF
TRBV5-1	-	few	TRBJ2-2	TGCGCCAGCAGCCCAGCACCTAGCCTCGGGGAGCTGTTTTTT	CASSPAPSLGELFF
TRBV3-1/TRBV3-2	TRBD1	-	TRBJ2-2	TGTGCCAGCAGCCCCTCAGGGGGTGGGACCGGGGAGCTGTTTTTT	CASSPSGGGTGELFF
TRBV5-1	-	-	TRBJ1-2	TGCGCCAGCAGCTTGGACGGGTTTGTATATGGCTACACCTTC	CASSLDGFVYGYTF
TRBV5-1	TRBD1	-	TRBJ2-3	TGCGCCAACCCGACGGAGACAGGGGACAAGAGTACGCAGTATTTT	CANPTETGDKSTQYF
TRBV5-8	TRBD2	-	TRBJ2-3	TGTGCCAGCAGATACGCCGGGGCTAGCGGGAAAGATACGCAGTATTTT	CASRYAGASGKDTQYF
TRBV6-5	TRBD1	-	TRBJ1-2	TGTGCCAGCAGTCCGGGACAGGGGTTTTCTGGCTACACCTTC	CASSPGQGFSGYTF
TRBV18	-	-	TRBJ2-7	TGTGCCAGCTCACTAAAGGGCCGGGAACTAAACGAGCAGTACTTC	CASSLKGRELNEQYF
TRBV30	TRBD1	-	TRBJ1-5	TGTGCCTGGAGTGTACCGGACAGGGGAAATCAGCCCCAGCATTTT	CAWSVPDRGNQPQHF
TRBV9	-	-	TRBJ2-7	TGTGCCAGCAGCGTAGCGGCAGGGGATCCCGAGCAGTACTTC	CASSVAAGDPEQYF
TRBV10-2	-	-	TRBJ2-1	TGCGCCAGCAGTGAGGGGGGTATTGGGAGGTACGGTGAGCAGTTCTTC	CASSEGGIGRYGEQFF
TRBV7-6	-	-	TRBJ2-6	TGTGCCAGCAGCTTAGTGGGCAGGGCCAACGTCCTGACTTTC	CASSLVGRANVLTF
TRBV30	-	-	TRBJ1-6	TGTGCCTGGACCGGGACTGCCGGTAATTCACCCCTCCACTTT	CAWTGTAGNSPLHF
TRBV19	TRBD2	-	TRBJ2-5	TGTGCCAGTACCCTTACTAGCGCCAAAGAGACCCAGTACTTC	CASTLTSAKETQYF
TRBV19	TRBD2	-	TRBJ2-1	TGTGCCAGTAGGCGGACTAGCGGGAGGTACAATGAGCAGTTCTTC	CASRRTSGRYNEQFF
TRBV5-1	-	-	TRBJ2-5	TGCGCCAGCAGCTTGGTTGGTAGCCCGCAAGAGACCCAGTACTTC	CASSLVGSPQETQYF
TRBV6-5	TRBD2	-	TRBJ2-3	TGTGCCAGCAGCCGACTAGCGGGGGTCACAGATACGCAGTATTTT	CASSRLAGVTDTQYF
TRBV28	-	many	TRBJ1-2	TGTGCCAGCAGTTTAGGAGTGTCCGGCTACACCTTC	CASSLGVSGYTF
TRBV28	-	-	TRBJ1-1	TGTGCCAGCAGTTCCGTGAACACTGAAGCTTTCTTT	CASSSVNTEAFF
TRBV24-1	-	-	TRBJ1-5	TGTGCCACCGGCAGGGCGAACAGTAATCAGCCCCAGCATTTT	CATGRANSNQPQHF
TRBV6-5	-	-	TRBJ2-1	TGTGCCAGCAGCCGACTCCTCAGCTCCTACAATGAGCAGTTCTTC	CASSRLLSSYNEQFF